A selection of T cell receptor beta chains follows, all from one sample in a study of shared clonotypes between healthy human individuals. Profiled with immunoSEQ multiplex PCR; TCRdb holds only in-frame clones, not every one. The data contain some 1 million clones, roughly 80% of them singletons. Sequencing used memory CD4+ T cells sorted from blood. The receptors were gathered from a man aged 18 to 29 in good health. CDR3s include the opening cysteine and the closing phenylalanine or tryptophan. D genes are given only for firm matches. Some rows have no size entry. The others give once, few or many, or a class for an expanded clone.

TRBV19	TRBJ2-3	.	.	CASSSRGIDTQYF	TGTGCCAGTAGTTCCAGGGGTATAGATACGCAGTATTTT
TRBV5-1	TRBJ1-6	.	.	CASSQDEGGSPLHF	TGCGCCAGCAGCCAGGATGAGGGAGGATCACCCCTCCACTTT
TRBV5-6	TRBJ2-7	.	TRBD2	CASSGGLAGILHEQYF	TGTGCCAGCAGCGGGGGACTAGCGGGAATTTTGCACGAGCAGTACTTC
TRBV11-3	TRBJ2-3	.	.	CASSLGQASVNTQYF	TGTGCCAGCAGCTTAGGACAGGCGAGCGTGAATACGCAGTATTTT
TRBV5-6	TRBJ2-7	many	.	CASSKATYEQYF	TGTGCCAGCAGCAAGGCAACCTACGAGCAGTACTTC
TRBV7-2	TRBJ1-3	.	TRBD1	CASSANRGSGNTIYF	TGTGCCAGCAGCGCAAACAGGGGCTCTGGAAACACCATATATTTT
TRBV27	TRBJ2-5	few	TRBD1	CASSLSGQGTWGAQETQYF	TGTGCCAGCAGTTTATCGGGACAGGGGACCTGGGGGGCTCAAGAGACCCAGTACTTC
TRBV2	TRBJ2-6	.	TRBD1	CASSPGTGRSGANVLTF	TGTGCCAGCAGTCCCGGGACAGGGCGCTCTGGGGCCAACGTCCTGACTTTC
TRBV18	TRBJ2-7	.	.	CASSPRPDYEQYF	TGTGCCAGCTCACCACGGCCTGACTACGAGCAGTACTTC
TRBV7-2	TRBJ2-5	.	.	CASSPTGRREETQYF	TGTGCCAGCAGCCCGACTGGGAGACGGGAAGAGACCCAGTACTTC
TRBV11-1	TRBJ1-4	.	TRBD1	CASSRQGREKLFF	TGTGCCAGCAGCCGACAGGGGAGAGAAAAACTGTTTTTT
TRBV19	TRBJ2-7	.	TRBD1	CASSTLPGQGFHEQYF	TGTGCCAGTAGTACTCTTCCGGGACAGGGGTTCCACGAGCAGTACTTC
TRBV7-6	TRBJ1-3	few	.	CASSPYGGNTIYF	TGTGCCAGCAGCCCCTACGGTGGAAACACCATATATTTT
TRBV7-6	TRBJ2-1	.	.	CASSLEARTYNEQFF	TGTGCCAGCAGCTTAGAGGCCCGAACCTACAATGAGCAGTTCTTC
TRBV27	TRBJ2-1	.	.	CASSPDGETYNEQFF	TGTGCCAGCAGCCCGGACGGAGAGACCTACAATGAGCAGTTCTTC
TRBV5-8	TRBJ2-3	.	TRBD2	CASSFATDSSGSTDTQYF	TGTGCCAGCAGCTTCGCCACAGATTCTAGCGGGAGCACAGATACGCAGTATTTT
TRBV29-1	TRBJ2-1	once	.	CSVGRVSSYNEQFF	TGCAGCGTTGGGCGGGTGAGCTCCTACAATGAGCAGTTCTTC
TRBV19	TRBJ1-2	.	.	CASSSIGERNYGYTF	TGTGCCAGTAGCAGTATAGGCGAGCGGAACTATGGCTACACCTTC
TRBV29-1	TRBJ2-3	once	.	CSVDRTLGTDTQYF	TGCAGCGTTGACCGGACTCTTGGCACAGATACGCAGTATTTT
TRBV11-2	TRBJ1-5	.	TRBD1	CASSLDMGQPYSNQPQHF	TGTGCCAGCAGCTTAGATATGGGACAGCCTTATAGCAATCAGCCCCAGCATTTT
TRBV10-2	TRBJ1-1	once	.	CATTRGGRADTEAFF	TGCGCCACCACTAGGGGGGGTAGAGCGGACACTGAAGCTTTCTTT
TRBV9	TRBJ1-2	.	.	CASSLQGRGYTF	TGTGCCAGCAGCTTACAGGGCAGGGGATACACCTTC
TRBV5-1	TRBJ1-3	.	TRBD1	CASSATGAGNTIYF	TGCGCCAGCAGCGCGACAGGGGCTGGAAACACCATATATTTT
TRBV28	TRBJ1-2	.	.	CASSSSSGRTYGYTF	TGTGCCAGCAGTTCCTCTTCAGGCAGGACCTATGGCTACACCTTC
TRBV2	TRBJ2-1	.	.	CASRAQGLEQFF	TGTGCCAGCAGGGCTCAGGGACTTGAGCAGTTCTTC
TRBV2	TRBJ2-1	once	TRBD2	CASSDWASGGVEQFF	TGTGCCAGCAGTGATTGGGCTAGCGGGGGAGTTGAGCAGTTCTTC
TRBV2	TRBJ1-2	once	.	CASRRWGDNYGYTF	TGTGCCAGCAGGCGGTGGGGGGACAACTATGGCTACACCTTC